This T cell receptor beta chain was sequenced for a study of radiotherapy plus CTLA-4 blockade in lung cancer. Focal radiation with ipilimumab CTLA-4 blockade was given to patients with chemo-refractory metastatic non-small-cell lung cancer. Looked up from germline, CDR1 is GTSNPN and CDR2 is SVGIG (reference sequence). This CDR3 is 11 amino acids long. Trimming shortened V by 3 bases and J by 7 bases, and 10 bases separated the two germline ends. Clones were read by immunoSEQ multiplex PCR, and TCRdb kept only the in-frame ones, dropping some. The sample holds roughly 98,000 clones, about four fifths seen once.

The TCR was taken from a human donor with non-small cell lung cancer that progressed on radiotherapy plus ipilimumab. This chain joins TRBV30 and TRBJ2-7; D may correspond to TRBD1 or TRBD2 (6 bases each). This specimen was peripheral blood, taken from a patient treated with radiotherapy plus ipilimumab. CDR3 sequence: CAWSRRGEQYF. The DNA for the CDR3 is TGTGCCTGGAGCAGGAGGGGGGAGCAGTACTTC.